A selection of T cell receptor beta chains follows, all from one sample in a study of cytomegalovirus exposure and HLA in healthy donors. The table came from immunoSEQ multiplex PCR; TCRdb's copy has only in-frame clones and leaves some out. The table lists approximately 210,000 clones, 79% of them singletons. The sequenced sample was PBMCs. The receptors originated from a girl between 5 and 17 years old in good health and CMV-seropositive. The CDR3 runs from the conserved cysteine through the conserved F or W. The order of the fields is V gene, clone size, J gene, D gene, CDR3 DNA, CDR3 protein. A D gene is named only where the DNA matches it firmly. Rows may omit the clone size; those that give it use once, few, many or a size class.

TRBV9	-	TRBJ2-5	-	TGTGCCAACCCGGAGGCCCCCTTGGCCGAGACCCAGTACTTC	CANPEAPLAETQYF
TRBV18	-	TRBJ1-1	TRBD1	TGTGCCAGCTCACCGGGACAGGGCACTGAAGCTTTCTTT	CASSPGQGTEAFF
TRBV7-2	-	TRBJ2-5	TRBD2	TGTGCCAGCAGCGTGGGACTAGCGGGGGGCCAAGAGACCCAGTACTTC	CASSVGLAGGQETQYF
TRBV5-1	-	TRBJ2-2	-	TGCGCCAGCAGCTTGTTCGGGGACACCGGGGAGCTGTTTTTT	CASSLFGDTGELFF
TRBV5-6	-	TRBJ2-1	TRBD1	TGTGCCAGCAGCTTCAGGGACAGGGGGCCCGGTGAGCAGTTCTTC	CASSFRDRGPGEQFF
TRBV11-2	-	TRBJ2-7	TRBD1	TGTGCCAGCAGCTTAGCTGGGACAGGGTTTGGCGAGCAGTACTTC	CASSLAGTGFGEQYF
TRBV5-4	-	TRBJ1-5	-	TGTGCCAGCAGTGTCTCGAACACAGGGACGGATAGCAATCAGCCCCAGCATTTT	CASSVSNTGTDSNQPQHF
TRBV7-8	-	TRBJ1-4	-	TGTGCCAGCAGCTTGGGACGACCTAGACCGGGGGGAAATGAAAAACTGTTTTTT	CASSLGRPRPGGNEKLFF
TRBV7-9	-	TRBJ2-3	-	TGTGCCAGCAGCTTCCCCCGGGATAGGGAGGTCGCAGATACGCAGTATTTT	CASSFPRDREVADTQYF
TRBV30	few	TRBJ1-5	-	TGTGCCTGGTCGGCGGATAGCAATCAGCCCCAGCATTTT	CAWSADSNQPQHF
TRBV10-3	-	TRBJ1-1	TRBD1	TGTGCCATCAGTGGCCTGTGGGACAGGGCCACTGAAGCTTTCTTT	CAISGLWDRATEAFF
TRBV5-4	-	TRBJ2-3	-	TGTGCCAGCAGCTCCCCAACAGATACGCAGTATTTT	CASSSPTDTQYF
TRBV9	-	TRBJ2-1	TRBD2	TGTGCCAGCAGCGTAGAGTCTAGCGGCGCAGGTGAGCAGTTCTTC	CASSVESSGAGEQFF
TRBV6-5	-	TRBJ2-7	-	TGTGCCAGCAGTTACTCGGCGGGTACCTACGAGCAGTACTTC	CASSYSAGTYEQYF
TRBV4-3	-	TRBJ2-1	-	TGCGCCAGCAGCCAAGATAACAATGAGCAGTTCTTC	CASSQDNNEQFF
TRBV4-3	-	TRBJ1-2	TRBD1	TGCGCCAGCAGCCACCCTGGGACAGGGAACTCCTATGGCTACACCTTC	CASSHPGTGNSYGYTF
TRBV20-1	few	TRBJ2-1	-	TGCAGTGCTAGAGCGGATGAGCAGTTCTTC	CSARADEQFF
TRBV5-1	-	TRBJ2-3	-	TGCGCCAGCCGGGGTCCCGCCACAGATACGCAGTATTTT	CASRGPATDTQYF
TRBV4-2	few	TRBJ2-7	TRBD1	TGTGCCAGCAGCCAAGACGACAGGGGGATGTACGAGCAGTACTTC	CASSQDDRGMYEQYF
TRBV29-1	-	TRBJ1-2	-	TGCAGCGTTGAACCCATCCACAGGGCCGGCTACACCTTC	CSVEPIHRAGYTF
TRBV11-2	-	TRBJ2-2	-	TGTGCCAGCAGCTTAGACAGGGGCACCGGGGAGCTGTTTTTT	CASSLDRGTGELFF
TRBV5-1	-	TRBJ1-4	-	TGCGCCAGCAGCTTGGCGGCGGGACCAAGGGAAAAACTGTTTTTT	CASSLAAGPREKLFF
TRBV7-8	few	TRBJ2-5	-	TGTGCCAGCAGCTTAGAGAGGGGGACTATTGCCGCAGCCCAGTACTTC	CASSLERGTIAAAQYF
TRBV6-5	-	TRBJ2-7	TRBD2	TGTGCCAGCAGTAGAATTAGCGGGGGCTCCTACGAGCAGTACTTC	CASSRISGGSYEQYF
TRBV15	-	TRBJ1-4	-	TGTGCCACCAGCGCCAGATTAAATGAAAAACTGTTTTTT	CATSARLNEKLFF
TRBV10-1	-	TRBJ1-2	TRBD1	TGCGCCAGCAGTGAGTCGCGGACAGGGCAGTATGGCTACACCTTC	CASSESRTGQYGYTF
TRBV5-6	-	TRBJ2-2	TRBD1	TGTGCCAGCAGCTGGGGGGACAGGGACACCGGGGAGCTGTTTTTT	CASSWGDRDTGELFF
TRBV21-1	once	TRBJ2-1	-	TGTGCCAGCAGCAGAAGGACTAGCGGGGGGAAAAATTCAGGCTACAATGAGCAGTTCTTC	CASSRRTSGGKNSGYNEQFF
TRBV6-5	-	TRBJ2-5	TRBD2	TGTGCCAGCAGTTATACTAGCGGGGGGGCCGCGGAGACCCAGTACTTC	CASSYTSGGAAETQYF
TRBV10-3	-	TRBJ1-5	TRBD1	TGTGCCAGGACAGGGTTCGGCGGCAATCAGCCCCAGCATTTT	CARTGFGGNQPQHF
TRBV6-4	few	TRBJ2-3	TRBD2	TGTGCCAGCAGTGACCGCTTAGCGGGGGGGCCGGATACGCAGTATTTT	CASSDRLAGGPDTQYF
TRBV6-5	-	TRBJ2-2	-	TGTGCCAGCAGTTACGTCCTCACCGGGGAGCTGTTTTTT	CASSYVLTGELFF
TRBV18	-	TRBJ1-2	-	TGTGCCAGCTCACTACAGGAATTCGGTGGCTACACCTTC	CASSLQEFGGYTF
TRBV10-2	-	TRBJ2-7	TRBD2	TGCGCCAGCAGTGATGGCGGGGGGCCTAACTACGAGCAGTACTTC	CASSDGGGPNYEQYF
TRBV11-3	-	TRBJ2-7	TRBD1	TGTGCCAGCAGCTGGAAGGACAGGAGCTCCTACGAGCAGTACTTC	CASSWKDRSSYEQYF
TRBV10-1	-	TRBJ2-5	-	TGCGCCAGCAGTGAGGGGGCGCAAGGGGAGACCCAGTACTTC	CASSEGAQGETQYF
TRBV7-2	-	TRBJ1-2	TRBD1	TGTGCCAGCAGCTTAGTCGTGGCAGGGGGCTATGGCTACACCTTC	CASSLVVAGGYGYTF
TRBV4-3	once	TRBJ2-1	TRBD2	TGCGCCAGCAGCCAAGAGGCGGGACTAGCGGGAACCAATGAGCAGTTCTTC	CASSQEAGLAGTNEQFF
TRBV6-1	few	TRBJ2-7	TRBD1	TGTGCCAGCAGGACAGGGGCCCTCTACGAGCAGTACTTC	CASRTGALYEQYF